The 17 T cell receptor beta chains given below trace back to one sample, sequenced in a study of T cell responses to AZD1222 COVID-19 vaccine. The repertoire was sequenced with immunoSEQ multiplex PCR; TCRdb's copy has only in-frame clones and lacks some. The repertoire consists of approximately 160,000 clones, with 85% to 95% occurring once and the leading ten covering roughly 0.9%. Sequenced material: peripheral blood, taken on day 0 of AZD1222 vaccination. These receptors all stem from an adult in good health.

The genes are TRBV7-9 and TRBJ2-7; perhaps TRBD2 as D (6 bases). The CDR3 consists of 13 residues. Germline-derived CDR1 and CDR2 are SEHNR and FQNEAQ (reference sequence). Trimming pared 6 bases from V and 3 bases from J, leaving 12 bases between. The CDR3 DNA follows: TGTGCCAGCAGGCCCGGGAGAAACTACGAGCAGTACTTC. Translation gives CASRPGRNYEQYF.

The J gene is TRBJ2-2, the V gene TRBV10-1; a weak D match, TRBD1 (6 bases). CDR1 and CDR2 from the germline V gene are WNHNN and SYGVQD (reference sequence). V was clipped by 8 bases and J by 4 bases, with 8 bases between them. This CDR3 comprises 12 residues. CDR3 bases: TGCGCCAGCCAGGGGAGCACCGGGGAGCTGTTTTTT. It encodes CASQGSTGELFF.

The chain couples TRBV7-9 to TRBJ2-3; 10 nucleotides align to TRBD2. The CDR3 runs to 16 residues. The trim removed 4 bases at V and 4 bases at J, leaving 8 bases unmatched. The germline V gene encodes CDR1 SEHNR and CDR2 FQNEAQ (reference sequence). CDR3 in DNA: TGTGCCAGCAGCTATAAGCGGGGGGGCTTGCCAGATACGCAGTATTTT. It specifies CASSYKRGGLPDTQYF.

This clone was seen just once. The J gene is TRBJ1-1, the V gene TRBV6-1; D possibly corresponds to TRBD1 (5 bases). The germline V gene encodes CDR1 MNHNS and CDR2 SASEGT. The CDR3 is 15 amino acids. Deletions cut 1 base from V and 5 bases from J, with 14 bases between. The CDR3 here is CASSEGVGGETEAFF. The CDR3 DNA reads TGTGCCAGCAGTGAAGGGGTAGGAGGGGAAACTGAAGCTTTCTTT.

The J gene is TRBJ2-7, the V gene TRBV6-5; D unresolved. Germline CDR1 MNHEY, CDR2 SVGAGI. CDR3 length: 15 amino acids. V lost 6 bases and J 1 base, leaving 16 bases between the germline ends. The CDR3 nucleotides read TGTGCCAGCAGCTTAACAGCCCATCCTTCCTACGAGCAGTACTTC. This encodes CASSLTAHPSYEQYF.

CDR3 sequence: CASTVKGSPLHF. CDR3 bases: TGTGCCAGCACCGTTAAAGGTTCACCCCTCCACTTT. The chain carries TRBV12-3 or TRBV12-4 and TRBJ1-6; no definite D call. The CDR3 is made up of 12 amino acids. V shed 7 bases and J shed 9 bases, with 10 bases lying between them.

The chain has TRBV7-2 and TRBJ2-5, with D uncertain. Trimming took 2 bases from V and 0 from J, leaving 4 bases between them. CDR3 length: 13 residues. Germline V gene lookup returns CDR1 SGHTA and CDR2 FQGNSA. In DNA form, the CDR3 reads TGTGCCAGCAGCTTAACGTACCAAGAGACCCAGTACTTC. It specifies CASSLTYQETQYF. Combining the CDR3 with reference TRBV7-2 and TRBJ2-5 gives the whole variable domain GAGVSQSPSNKVTEKGKDVELRCDPISGHTALYWYRQSLGQGLEFLIYFQGNSAPDKSGLPSDRFSAERTGGSVSTLTIQRTQQEDSAVYLCASSLTYQETQYFGPGTRLLVL.

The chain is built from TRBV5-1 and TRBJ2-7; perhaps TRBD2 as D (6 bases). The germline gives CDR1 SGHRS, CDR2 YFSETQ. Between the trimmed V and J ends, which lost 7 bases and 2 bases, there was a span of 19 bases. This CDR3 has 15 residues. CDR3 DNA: TGCGCCAGCCGCAATGGGTTTGGGAGGCCCTACGAGCAGTACTTC. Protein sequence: CASRNGFGRPYEQYF.

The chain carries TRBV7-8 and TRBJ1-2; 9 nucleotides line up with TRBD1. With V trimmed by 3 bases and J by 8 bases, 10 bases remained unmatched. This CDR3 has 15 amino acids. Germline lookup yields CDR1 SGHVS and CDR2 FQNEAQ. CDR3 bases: TGTGCCAGCAGCTTCTCGGGGACAGGGTTTGAGGGCTACACCTTC. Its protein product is CASSFSGTGFEGYTF.

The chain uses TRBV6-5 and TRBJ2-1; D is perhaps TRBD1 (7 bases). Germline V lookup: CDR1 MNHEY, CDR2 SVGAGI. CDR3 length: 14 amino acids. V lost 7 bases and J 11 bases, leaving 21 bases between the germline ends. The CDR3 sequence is CASKDDREETQQFF. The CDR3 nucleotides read TGTGCCAGCAAAGACGACAGGGAGGAAACGCAGCAGTTCTTC.

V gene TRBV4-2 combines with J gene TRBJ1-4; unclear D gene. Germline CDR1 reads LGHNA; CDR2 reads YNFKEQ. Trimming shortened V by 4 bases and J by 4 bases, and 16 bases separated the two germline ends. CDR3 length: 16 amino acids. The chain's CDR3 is CASSPALAGFNEKLFF. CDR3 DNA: TGTGCCAGCAGCCCAGCTCTCGCGGGGTTTAATGAAAAACTGTTTTTT.

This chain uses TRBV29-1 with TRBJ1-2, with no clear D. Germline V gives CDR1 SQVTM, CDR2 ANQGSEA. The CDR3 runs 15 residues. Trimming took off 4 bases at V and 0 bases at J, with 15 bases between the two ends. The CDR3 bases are TGCAGCGTTGCGGGCCTGCACAGCACTAACTATGGCTACACCTTC. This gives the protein CSVAGLHSTNYGYTF.

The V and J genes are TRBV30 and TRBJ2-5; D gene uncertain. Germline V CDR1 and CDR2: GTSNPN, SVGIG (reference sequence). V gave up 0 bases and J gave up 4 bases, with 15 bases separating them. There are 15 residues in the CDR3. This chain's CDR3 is CAWSVVSGWGETQYF. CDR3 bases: TGTGCCTGGAGTGTAGTCTCAGGATGGGGAGAGACCCAGTACTTC.

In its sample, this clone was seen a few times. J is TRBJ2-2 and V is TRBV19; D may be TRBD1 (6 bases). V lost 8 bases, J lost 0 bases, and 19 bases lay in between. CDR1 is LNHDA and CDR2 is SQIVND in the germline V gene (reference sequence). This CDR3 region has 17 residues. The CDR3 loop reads CASLPEQGSSNTGELFF. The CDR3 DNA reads TGTGCCAGTCTTCCGGAGCAGGGGAGCTCGAACACCGGGGAGCTGTTTTTT.

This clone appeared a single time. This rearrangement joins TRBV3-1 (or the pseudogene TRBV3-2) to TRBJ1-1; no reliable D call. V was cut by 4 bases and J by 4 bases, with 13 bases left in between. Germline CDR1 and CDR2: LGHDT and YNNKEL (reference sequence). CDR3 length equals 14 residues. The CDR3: CASSRDSVGTEAFF. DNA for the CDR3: TGTGCCAGCAGCCGAGACTCGGTGGGCACTGAAGCTTTCTTT.

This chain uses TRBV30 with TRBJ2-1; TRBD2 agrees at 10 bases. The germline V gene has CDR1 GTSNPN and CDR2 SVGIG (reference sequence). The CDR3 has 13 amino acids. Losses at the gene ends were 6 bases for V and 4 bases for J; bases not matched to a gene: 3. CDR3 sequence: CACSGGIYNEQFF. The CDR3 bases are TGTGCCTGTAGCGGGGGGATTTACAATGAGCAGTTCTTC.

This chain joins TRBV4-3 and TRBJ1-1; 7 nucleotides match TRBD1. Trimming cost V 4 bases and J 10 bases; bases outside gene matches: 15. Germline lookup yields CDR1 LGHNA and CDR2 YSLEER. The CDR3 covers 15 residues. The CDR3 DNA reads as TGCGCCAGCAGCCGGGGCAGGCTCCTGGACAGGCGAGCTTTCTTT. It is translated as CASSRGRLLDRRAFF.